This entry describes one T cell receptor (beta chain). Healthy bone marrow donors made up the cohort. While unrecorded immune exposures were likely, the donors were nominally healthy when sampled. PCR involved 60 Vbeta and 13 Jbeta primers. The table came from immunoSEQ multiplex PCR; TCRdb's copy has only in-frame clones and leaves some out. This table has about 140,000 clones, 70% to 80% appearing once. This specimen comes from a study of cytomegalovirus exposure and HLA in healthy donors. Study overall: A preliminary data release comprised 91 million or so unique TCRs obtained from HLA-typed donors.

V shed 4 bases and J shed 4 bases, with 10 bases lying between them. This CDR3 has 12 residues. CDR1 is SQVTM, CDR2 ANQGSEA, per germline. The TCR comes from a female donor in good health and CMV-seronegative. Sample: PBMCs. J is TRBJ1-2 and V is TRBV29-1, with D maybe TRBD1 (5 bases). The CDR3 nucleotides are TGCAGCGTTGGGGACTGGGGCTATGGCTACACCTTC. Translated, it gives CSVGDWGYGYTF. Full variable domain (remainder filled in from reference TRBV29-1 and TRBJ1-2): SAVISQKPSRDICQRGTSLTIQCQVDSQVTMMFWYRQQPGQSLTLIATANQGSEATYESGFVIDKFPISRPNLTFSTLTVSNMSPEDSSIYLCSVGDWGYGYTFGSGTRLTVV.